This TCR beta chain is from a study of control samples from healthy donors and cancer patients. V was cut by 5 bases and J by 1 base, with 7 bases left in between. Germline V lookup: CDR1 KGHDR, CDR2 SFDVKD. The length of the CDR3 is 13 residues. Clones were sequenced by immunoSEQ multiplex PCR, and TCRdb holds only the in-frame ones, with some missing. The table includes about 160,000 clones, around 94% detected once. The J gene is TRBJ1-1, the V gene TRBV24-1; D gene uncertain. Sequencing was done on a sample of PBMCs. This sequence was found in a man aged 55 to 70 with colorectal cancer. Written as DNA, the CDR3 is TGTGCCACCAGTGCGAGAGGGAACACTGAAGCTTTCTTT. This gives the protein CATSARGNTEAFF.